A selection of T cell receptor beta chains follows, all from one sample in a study of cytomegalovirus exposure and HLA in healthy donors. Method: immunoSEQ multiplex PCR; TCRdb's copy keeps in-frame clones and lacks some. The sample has about 140,000 clones; over 75% are singletons. The sequenced material came from PBMCs. The receptors here all came from a woman between 50 and 59 years old in good health and CMV-seropositive. Each CDR3 is given with its conserved first and last residue. A D gene is named only where the DNA matches it firmly. Not all rows give a size; the values are once, few, many and, for expanded clones, a class.

V	J	length	size	D	DNA	CDR3
TRBV10-3	TRBJ1-1	14	few	NA	TGTGCCATCAGTGAGTTCGGTGGTGAGACTGAAGCTTTCTTT	CAISEFGGETEAFF
TRBV7-6	TRBJ1-1	13	NA	TRBD1	TGTGCCAGCAGCTCGGGACAGGGAGCAGGAGCTTTCTTT	CASSSGQGAGAFF
TRBV19	TRBJ2-7	16	NA	TRBD1	TGTGCCAGTAGTATGGGATTGGGACAGGTTACCTACGAGCAGTACTTC	CASSMGLGQVTYEQYF
TRBV11-3	TRBJ2-3	14	few	TRBD2	TGTGCCAGCAGCTCGACTAGCGGGGGGGGTACGCAGTATTTT	CASSSTSGGGTQYF
TRBV18	TRBJ2-3	17	few	NA	TGTGCCAGCTCACCACCCGATTATCTTAGCGGCACAGATACGCAGTATTTT	CASSPPDYLSGTDTQYF
TRBV5-1	TRBJ2-7	14	NA	NA	TGCGCCAGCAGCTTGGAGGGGGACGGGTACGAGCAGTACTTC	CASSLEGDGYEQYF
TRBV7-2	TRBJ1-4	14	few	TRBD1	TGTGCCAGCAGCCGGGACAGCTATAATGAAAAACTGTTTTTT	CASSRDSYNEKLFF
TRBV7-2	TRBJ1-5	13	NA	TRBD1	TGTGCCAGCAGCTTCGGACAGGAACAGCCCCAGCATTTT	CASSFGQEQPQHF
TRBV7-3	TRBJ2-2	16	NA	TRBD1	TGTGCCAGCAGCTTATCAGGGGGCTCGAACACCGGGGAGCTGTTTTTT	CASSLSGGSNTGELFF
TRBV5-6	TRBJ2-4	16	NA	TRBD1	TGTGCCAGCAGCATAACGGGACAGGGGGCATGGAACATTCAGTACTTC	CASSITGQGAWNIQYF
TRBV28	TRBJ1-1	14	NA	NA	TGTGCCAGCAGTTTAATCGTCGCAGGAACTGAAGCTTTCTTT	CASSLIVAGTEAFF
TRBV7-6	TRBJ1-4	16	NA	NA	TGTGCCAGCAGCTTAGCTCAAGATGAGGGGGAAGAAAAACTGTTTTTT	CASSLAQDEGEEKLFF
TRBV4-1	TRBJ2-7	15	NA	TRBD1	TGCGCCAGCAGCCAGGGACAGGGCTTCTCCTACGAGCAGTACTTC	CASSQGQGFSYEQYF
TRBV27	TRBJ1-5	15	NA	TRBD1	TGTGCCAGCAGTCAGACAGGGGGCGTTATGAATCCCCAGCATTTT	CASSQTGGVMNPQHF
TRBV7-9	TRBJ1-6	14	NA	NA	TGTGCCAGCAGCCCAGACAGTAAGGCGACACCCCTCCACTTT	CASSPDSKATPLHF
TRBV5-6	TRBJ2-7	12	NA	NA	TGTGCCAGCAGCTCCATTTTGTACGAGCAGTACTTC	CASSSILYEQYF
TRBV7-2	TRBJ2-2	14	NA	TRBD1	TGTGCCAGCAGCTATAACAGGGGGCCCGGGGAGCTGTTTTTT	CASSYNRGPGELFF
TRBV11-1	TRBJ1-2	16	NA	TRBD1	TGTGCCAGCAGCTTTCCCCTCCATGCAGGGGGTGCTGGCTACACCTTC	CASSFPLHAGGAGYTF
TRBV11-1	TRBJ2-2	15	NA	TRBD2	TGTGCCAGCAGCTTAAGCGGGGTGACCACCGGGGAGCTGTTTTTT	CASSLSGVTTGELFF
TRBV5-1	TRBJ2-7	15	NA	NA	TGCGCCAGCAGCTTGGACCAGGCGAGCTCCTACGAGCAGTACTTC	CASSLDQASSYEQYF
TRBV18	TRBJ2-5	15	few	TRBD1	TGTGCCAGCTCACCAAAAGACAGGGAAACAGGGACCCAGTACTTC	CASSPKDRETGTQYF
TRBV5-1	TRBJ1-3	14	NA	NA	TGCGCCAGCAGCACGGCGGCGGAGTCGGCCACCATATATTTT	CASSTAAESATIYF
TRBV10-3	TRBJ2-7	11	NA	NA	TGTGCCATCAGGCAGGGCCCCGAGCAGTACTTC	CAIRQGPEQYF
TRBV5-4	TRBJ1-4	14	NA	TRBD1	TGTGCCAGCAGCCTCGGACAGGGGGGTGAAAAACTGTTTTTT	CASSLGQGGEKLFF
TRBV7-2	TRBJ1-3	16	NA	NA	TGTGCCAGCAGCACCCGGGGGGGGAGGGTCGGAAACACCATATATTTT	CASSTRGGRVGNTIYF
TRBV18	TRBJ1-6	13	NA	NA	TGTGCCAGTCAAGCAGGGGAAAGATCACCCCTCCACTTT	CASQAGERSPLHF
TRBV28	TRBJ2-7	13	NA	NA	TGTGCCAGCAGCCCCCCCGTGGTGCGCGAGCAGTACTTC	CASSPPVVREQYF
TRBV18	TRBJ1-1	12	NA	NA	TGTGCCAGCTCACCACAAGGGAGTAAAGCTTTCTTT	CASSPQGSKAFF
TRBV15	TRBJ2-7	15	NA	TRBD2	TGTGCCACCGCTAGCGGGGGCGGAAGCTCCTACGAGCAGTACTTC	CATASGGGSSYEQYF
TRBV6-4	TRBJ1-2	15	NA	TRBD1	TGTGCCAGCAGTGACTCGACAGGGGGAAACTATGGCTACACCTTC	CASSDSTGGNYGYTF
TRBV30	TRBJ2-7	13	NA	NA	TGTGCCTGGAACCCATTGCAGGGGTCTGGGCAGTACTTC	CAWNPLQGSGQYF
TRBV9	TRBJ2-3	16	NA	NA	TGTGCCAGCAGCGTAGGGGCTGGACAGTCCACAGATACGCAGTATTTT	CASSVGAGQSTDTQYF
TRBV10-3	TRBJ2-5	16	NA	TRBD2	TGTGCCATGACTTCCGGGACTAGCGGGGGACAAGAGACCCAGTACTTC	CAMTSGTSGGQETQYF
TRBV7-9	TRBJ2-4	16	NA	TRBD1	TGTGCCAGCAGCTTAGGACAGGGGGCTTTGAAGGGGATTCAGTACTTC	CASSLGQGALKGIQYF
TRBV7-8	TRBJ1-4	15	once	NA	TGTGCCAGCAGTCACCGCAGGGCGTCTAATGAAAAACTGTTTTTT	CASSHRRASNEKLFF
TRBV25-1	TRBJ1-3	16	NA	NA	TGTGCCAGCAGTGAATATGGCGGAACCTCTGGAAACACCATATATTTT	CASSEYGGTSGNTIYF
TRBV15	TRBJ2-7	15	NA	NA	TGTGCCACCAGCAGAGATTTATCGGGGGTTTACGAGCAGTACTTC	CATSRDLSGVYEQYF
TRBV19	TRBJ2-7	14	NA	NA	TGTGCCAGTAGTATCGGAAAGCGCTCCTACGAGCAGTACTTC	CASSIGKRSYEQYF
TRBV7-9	TRBJ2-1	18	NA	NA	TGTGCCGGCAGCTTCGCCGGATGGACCCGGGACAAAGACAATGAGCAGTTCTTC	CAGSFAGWTRDKDNEQFF
TRBV6-1	TRBJ1-2	13	NA	TRBD1	TGTGCCAGCACGGACAGGGAACACTATGGCTACACCTTC	CASTDREHYGYTF
TRBV5-5	TRBJ2-3	14	few	TRBD1	TGTGCCAGCAGCTCAACAGGGGTGACGGATACGCAGTATTTT	CASSSTGVTDTQYF
TRBV4-3	TRBJ1-3	18	NA	NA	TGCGCCAGCAGCCATCTGGGTGTGGGGCTCTCCTCTGGAAACACCATATATTTT	CASSHLGVGLSSGNTIYF
TRBV4-2	TRBJ2-5	16	few	TRBD2	TGTGCCAGCAGCCAAGATCCAGCGGGGGGGCCGGAGACCCAGTACTTC	CASSQDPAGGPETQYF
TRBV2	TRBJ1-2	14	NA	TRBD1	TGTGCCAGCAGGGGACAGGGAGGGTCCTATGGCTACACCTTC	CASRGQGGSYGYTF
TRBV30	TRBJ1-6	12	NA	TRBD1	TGTGCCTGGAGTGACAGGGGATCCCCCCTCCACTTT	CAWSDRGSPLHF
TRBV5-4	TRBJ2-1	14	few	TRBD2	TGTGCCAGCAGCTTGGCGACTAGCGGGTACGAGCAGTTCTTC	CASSLATSGYEQFF
TRBV30	TRBJ1-2	16	NA	NA	TGTGCCTGGAGTGTTGGGGGGACCTTCTCCCTTGATGGCTACACCTTC	CAWSVGGTFSLDGYTF
TRBV6-5	TRBJ2-1	16	once	TRBD2	TGTGCCAGCAGTTACCGCCTAGCGGGGGGTGGTAATGAGCAGTTCTTC	CASSYRLAGGGNEQFF
TRBV7-9	TRBJ1-5	14	NA	TRBD1	TGTGCCAGCAATACAGGGGGCAACAATCAGCCCCAGCATTTT	CASNTGGNNQPQHF